This note documents a single TCR beta chain sequence. This entry is derived from a study of blood T cell repertoires in COVID-19. Trimming cost V 5 bases and J 2 bases; bases outside gene matches: 6. This CDR3 comprises 15 residues. Germline V gene sequence: CDR1 KGHDR, CDR2 SFDVKD. Using immunoSEQ multiplex PCR, the repertoire was profiled, and TCRdb retains in-frame clones only, with some absent. Here the sample spans about 160,000 clones, about four fifths being singletons. This rearrangement joins TRBV24-1 to TRBJ2-3; 7 nucleotides align to TRBD2. The clonotype comes from a man between 65 and 85 years old who had recovered from COVID-19. The sequencing input was peripheral blood. DNA of the CDR3: TGTGCCACCAGTGCTAGCGGAGATTACACAGATACGCAGTATTTT. Its protein is CATSASGDYTDTQYF.